This TCR beta chain derives from a study of T cells in tuberculosis. Study conclusions and caveats: Active tuberculosis cases were adults; controls were adolescents. Active tuberculosis patients had shorter CDR3-alpha; the beta difference was nonsignificant. Active tuberculosis alpha repertoires lay closer to GMM-specific TCRs than controls'.

Note on this clone: Antigen unknown.

Each donor contributed roughly 92,000 T cells on average, unsorted. Assay used: immunoSEQ multiplex PCR; TCRdb lists only in-frame clones, some missing. The data show tens of thousands of clones, with 90% to 95% seen just once and 7.5% held by the top ten. This receptor was identified in a donor aged 10-30 years with latent tuberculosis or without tuberculosis infection. Source material: PBMCs.

The DNA of the CDR3 is TGTGCCACCCGGGTTACCTATAATTCACCCCTCCACTTT. Translating gives CATRVTYNSPLHF. V gene TRBV19 combines with J gene TRBJ1-6; D not certain. Trimming removed 10 bases at V and 2 bases at J, with 9 bases between. The CDR3 is made up of 13 amino acids. Looked up from germline, CDR1 is LNHDA and CDR2 is SQIVND (reference sequence).